Only one count was recorded for the clone carrying this T cell receptor (beta chain). J was trimmed by 6 bases and V by 2 bases; bases with no gene match: 7. This CDR3 is built from 16 residues. Germline V gene sequence: CDR1 MDHEN, CDR2 SYDVKM. This specimen belongs to a study of blood T cell repertoires in COVID-19. Across the whole study: Whether acute or convalescent, the COVID-19 samples came from the United States, Italy and Spain.

Original processing notes: Amplification with reference gene primers provided the estimates of nucleated cell counts. Sequencing was performed with immunoSEQ multiplex PCR; in TCRdb, only in-frame clones are kept and a portion is missing. V and J calls and clone size come straight from that table; D and trimming were deduced from the DNA. The table records about 240,000 clones, around 89% of them present only once. The chain has TRBV28 and TRBJ2-1; TRBD2 matches 10 bases. The sequenced material came from PBMCs or T cells enriched from blood (not recorded which). The receptor was derived from a woman in her twenties or thirties who had recovered from COVID-19. The CDR3 nucleotides are TGTGCCAGCAGTTTACTAGCGGGAGCACCTCGCAATGAGCAGTTCTTC. Its protein product is CASSLLAGAPRNEQFF.